The entry below gives a single T cell receptor (beta chain) sequence along with its context. The data stem from a study of T-cell reconstitution after alpha-beta-depleted transplantation in children. This CDR3 is 14 amino acids long. Trimming left V 8 bases short and J 1 base short, with 15 bases between. Looked up from germline, CDR1 is DFQATT and CDR2 is SNEGSKA (reference sequence). Unique molecular identifiers featured in how the TCRbeta library was prepared. TCRdb itself ran the PCR reads through MiXCR, one entry per CDR3 protein. The sample has roughly 590,000 distinct CDR3 sequences; 16% are singletons.

The V and J genes are TRBV20-1 and TRBJ1-5, with D perhaps TRBD1 (5 bases). Sequenced here: PBMCs from the stem cell graft donor, sampled from the stem cell graft. The receptor was derived from a human donor who donated a stem cell graft to a child with acute myeloid leukemia. CDR3 sequence: CSTNSGGSNQPQHF. Here the CDR3 DNA reads TGCAGTACTAACTCGGGGGGAAGCAATCAGCCCCAGCATTTT.